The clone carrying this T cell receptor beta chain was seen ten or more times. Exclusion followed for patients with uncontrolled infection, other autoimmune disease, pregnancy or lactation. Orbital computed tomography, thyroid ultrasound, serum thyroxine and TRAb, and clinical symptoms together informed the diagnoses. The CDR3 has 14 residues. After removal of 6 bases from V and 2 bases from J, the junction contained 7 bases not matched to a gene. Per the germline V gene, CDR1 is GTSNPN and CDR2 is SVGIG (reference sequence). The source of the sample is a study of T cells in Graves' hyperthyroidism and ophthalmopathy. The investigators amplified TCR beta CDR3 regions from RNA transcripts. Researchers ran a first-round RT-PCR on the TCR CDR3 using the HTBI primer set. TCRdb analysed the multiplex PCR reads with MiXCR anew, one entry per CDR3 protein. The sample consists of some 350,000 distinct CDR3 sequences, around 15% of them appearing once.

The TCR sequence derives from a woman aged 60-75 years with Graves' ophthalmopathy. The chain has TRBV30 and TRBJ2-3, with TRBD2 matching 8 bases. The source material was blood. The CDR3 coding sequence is TGTGCCTGCCGACTAGCGAGGAACACAGATACGCAGTATTTT. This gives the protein CACRLARNTDTQYF.